This T cell receptor beta chain was observed in a study of Graves' ophthalmopathy and Graves' hyperthyroidism. Findings and limits, study-wide: Blood shared most expanded thyroid clonotypes above 0.001 frequency. Stable hyperthyroidism and ophthalmopathy were told apart by a 13-signature model, which achieved about 90% sensitivity and around 77% specificity. The model forecast ophthalmopathy progression, reaching roughly 70% sensitivity and approximately 72% specificity.

From RNA, the CDR3 regions of TCR beta chains were amplified and sequenced. An initial RT-PCR round employing HTBI primers preceded a second-round multiplex PCR. MiXCR, run by TCRdb on the multiplex PCR reads, gives a single entry per CDR3 protein. The profile covers approximately 700,000 distinct CDR3 sequences, with about 40% appearing a single time and under 3.5% taken by the ten largest. Concerning this clonotype: Its antigen remains unknown.

Diagnosis was based on clinical symptoms, serum thyroxine, TRAb, thyroid ultrasound and orbital computed tomography. CDR3 length equals 16 residues. V lost 6 bases and J lost 2, with 20 bases in between. Looked up from germline, CDR1 is MGHDK and CDR2 is SYGVNS. This TCR derives from an adult man with Graves' ophthalmopathy. What was sequenced was peripheral blood. This chain links TRBV25-1 with TRBJ2-7; D is unresolved. CDR3 in DNA: TGTGCCAGCAGCGTTGAGGTGGGGATAAACCCCTACGAGCAGTACTTC. It specifies CASSVEVGINPYEQYF.